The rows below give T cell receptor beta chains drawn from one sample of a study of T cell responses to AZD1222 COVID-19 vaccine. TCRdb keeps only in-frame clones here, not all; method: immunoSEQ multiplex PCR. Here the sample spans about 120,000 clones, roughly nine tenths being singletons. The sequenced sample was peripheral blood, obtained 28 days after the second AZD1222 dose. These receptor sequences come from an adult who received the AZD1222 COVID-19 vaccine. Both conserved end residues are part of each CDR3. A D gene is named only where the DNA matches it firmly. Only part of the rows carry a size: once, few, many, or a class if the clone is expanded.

TGTGCCACCCTCGGGGGGGCGCATAATTCACCCCTCCACTTT	CATLGGAHNSPLHF	.	TRBV28	TRBJ1-6	14	.
TGTGCCACCCACCAGGGTCTTAGTGAGCAGTTCTTC	CATHQGLSEQFF	.	TRBV24-1	TRBJ2-1	12	.
TGTGCCAGCAGGCGGATACAAAATCAGCCCCAGCATTTT	CASRRIQNQPQHF	.	TRBV28	TRBJ1-5	13	.
TGTGCCAGCAGCTCCTTACGATCCTACGAGCAGTACTTC	CASSSLRSYEQYF	.	TRBV7-8	TRBJ2-7	13	.
TGCGCCAGCAGTGAGTCTACGGGGGGGAGAGAGACCCAGTACTTC	CASSESTGGRETQYF	.	TRBV10-1	TRBJ2-5	15	TRBD2
TGTGCCAGCAGTTTAAGGCAGGGGGTCTATGGCTACACCTTC	CASSLRQGVYGYTF	.	TRBV28	TRBJ1-2	14	TRBD1
TGTGCCACCAGTGATCTTCGACTAGCGGGGGAAAATGAGCAGTTCTTC	CATSDLRLAGENEQFF	.	TRBV24-1	TRBJ2-1	16	TRBD2
TGTGCCAGCCGGTGGACCGCCGGGGGCTACACCTTC	CASRWTAGGYTF	.	TRBV6-5	TRBJ1-2	12	.
TGTGCCAGCAGCTTAGCTGGGGGAGGTCCCTACGAGCAGTACTTC	CASSLAGGGPYEQYF	.	TRBV11-2	TRBJ2-7	15	.
TGTGCCTGGAGTAAGGACTTTCGCTCCTACAATGAGCAGTTCTTC	CAWSKDFRSYNEQFF	.	TRBV30	TRBJ2-1	15	.
TGTGCCAGCAGCGCAGCTCAGGAGGGGACACCCCTCCACTTT	CASSAAQEGTPLHF	.	TRBV9	TRBJ1-6	14	.
TGTGCCAGCAGCCGAGGGGACAGTGGAAACACCATATATTTT	CASSRGDSGNTIYF	.	TRBV6-5	TRBJ1-3	14	TRBD1
TGTGCCAGCAGCTTGGGGGCCGGGACAGATACGCAGTATTTT	CASSLGAGTDTQYF	.	TRBV5-4	TRBJ2-3	14	.
TGTGCCAGCAGTTTCCCAACAGGTGGCTACACCTTC	CASSFPTGGYTF	.	TRBV28	TRBJ1-2	12	.
TGTGCCAGCAGTGGCGGGGGGGCCACAGATACGCAGTATTTT	CASSGGGATDTQYF	few	TRBV6-4	TRBJ2-3	14	TRBD2
TGTGCCTGGAGCTCGACAGGGGTGGATACGCAGTATTTT	CAWSSTGVDTQYF	.	TRBV30	TRBJ2-3	13	TRBD1
TGTGCCAGCAGTGTACAGACAGGGGGACGGGAGACCCAGTACTTC	CASSVQTGGRETQYF	.	TRBV28	TRBJ2-5	15	TRBD1
TGTGCCAGCAGCCCGAGGGCAGGGCGCACCGGGGAGCTGTTTTTT	CASSPRAGRTGELFF	.	TRBV13	TRBJ2-2	15	.
TGTGCCAGCAGTCCCAATACAGGGGCTGGAAACACCATATATTTT	CASSPNTGAGNTIYF	.	TRBV7-8	TRBJ1-3	15	TRBD1
TGTGCCAGCAGCTTAGTTACGGGAGTCTTAGCCAAAAACATTCAGTACTTC	CASSLVTGVLAKNIQYF	.	TRBV11-3	TRBJ2-4	17	.
TGCGCCAGCAGCCCCCGCGGAGGGGAGGGCGGCTACACCTTC	CASSPRGGEGGYTF	.	TRBV5-1	TRBJ1-2	14	.
TGTGCCAGCACGGAGACAGGGGGGGACTATGGCTACACCTTC	CASTETGGDYGYTF	.	TRBV6-5	TRBJ1-2	14	TRBD1
TGTGCCACCAGTCGGGGGGCGGCCACCGGGGAGCTGTTTTTT	CATSRGAATGELFF	.	TRBV24-1	TRBJ2-2	14	.
TGCAGCGTTGAAGATCTTGAGCGGGGGGGCCAGCAGTTCTTC	CSVEDLERGGQQFF	.	TRBV29-1	TRBJ2-1	14	TRBD2
TGCGCCAGCACTCGGGGGGAAGATAGCAATCAGCCCCAGCATTTT	CASTRGEDSNQPQHF	.	TRBV5-1	TRBJ1-5	15	.
TGTGCCAGCAGCTTTGACAGGAGCACAGATACGCAGTATTTT	CASSFDRSTDTQYF	.	TRBV5-6	TRBJ2-3	14	.
TGTGCCAGCAGCCGAGGGGGTCCCAGCTACGAGCAGTACTTC	CASSRGGPSYEQYF	few	TRBV6-5	TRBJ2-7	14	.